This T cell receptor beta chain was retrieved from a study of blood T cell repertoires in COVID-19. Background on the study: Nucleic acid was either cDNA or gDNA, and it came from T cells, B-cell-depleted T cells, or PBMCs.

TCRdb keeps only in-frame clones here, not all; method: immunoSEQ multiplex PCR. The top ten hold roughly 8% of the sample, which has over 150,000 clones, approximately 81% seen once. The CDR3 contains 15 residues. The V gene's germline CDR1 is LGHDT and CDR2 YNNKEL (reference sequence). V lost 0 bases and J lost 2, with 10 bases in between. Recruited during active infection, patients (from Seattle) were subsequently followed longitudinally. What was sequenced was peripheral blood. The origin of this receptor is a woman aged 55-75 years with COVID-19, enrolled during active disease. The chain is built from TRBV3-1 (or the pseudogene TRBV3-2) and TRBJ2-5; possible D gene TRBD1, 5 bases. The CDR3 loop reads CASSQDQGWQETQYF. The CDR3 bases are TGTGCCAGCAGCCAAGATCAGGGTTGGCAAGAGACCCAGTACTTC.